Below are 25 T cell receptor beta chains sequenced from a single sample in a study of T cell repertoires in cytomegalovirus infection. TCRdb re-analysed the reads in MiXCR, keeping a single row per CDR3 protein. The sample consists of a few hundred thousand distinct CDR3 sequences, roughly 16% of them appearing once. Sequenced material: PBMCs. The receptors were sampled from a human donor in good health (CMV status not recorded). Some clones in this sample may be carry-over from other donors' samples.

At least ten counts were recorded for this clonotype. The chain combines TRBV11-2 with TRBJ2-7; 10 bases are a match to TRBD2. CDR1 SGHAT and CDR2 FQNNGV come from the germline V gene. The CDR3 consists of 16 residues. V shed 7 bases and J 3 bases; nucleotides not matched to a gene: 12. CDR3 sequence: CASTTTPGLARYEQYF. CDR3 DNA: TGTGCCAGCACCACTACCCCGGGACTAGCGCGCTACGAGCAGTACTTC.

The chain is built from TRBV20-1 and TRBJ2-7; D perhaps matches TRBD2 (6 bases). V was cut by 6 bases and J by 2 bases, with 17 bases left in between. The CDR3 extends over 14 amino acids. Germline lookup yields CDR1 DFQATT and CDR2 SNEGSKA (reference sequence). The CDR3 protein is CSATRRGITYEQYF. In DNA form, the CDR3 reads TGCAGTGCCACCAGGCGGGGAATCACCTACGAGCAGTACTTC.

This clonotype has just a few counts. The chain joins TRBV7-9 to TRBJ2-7; 9 bases map to TRBD1. The V gene's germline CDR1 is SEHNR and CDR2 FQNEAQ (reference sequence). V was clipped by 4 bases and J by 6 bases; unmatched bases: 10. The CDR3 has 15 amino acids. The CDR3 DNA is TGTGCCAGCAGCTGGACGGGACAGGGCTTTCGCGAGCAGTACTTC. Encoded protein: CASSWTGQGFREQYF.

This chain uses TRBV6-6 with TRBJ2-7; 9 positions match TRBD1. Germline CDR1 MNHNY, CDR2 SVGAGI (reference sequence). After removal of 6 bases from V and 3 bases from J, the junction contained 9 bases not matched to a gene. This CDR3 contains 15 residues. The CDR3 nucleotides are TGTGCCAGCAGGACCCTAACAGGGGGCGGCTACGAGCAGTACTTC. Protein: CASRTLTGGGYEQYF.

The chain uses TRBV19 and TRBJ1-5; 8 nucleotides line up with TRBD1. This CDR3 spans 20 amino acids. V was clipped by 3 bases and J by 4 bases; unmatched bases: 20. Germline V gene data show CDR1 as LNHDA and CDR2 as SQIVND (reference sequence). CDR3 region: CASSILRQGTGGANNQPQHF. CDR3 nucleotide sequence: TGTGCCAGTAGTATTCTCCGACAGGGGACGGGCGGCGCAAATAATCAGCCCCAGCATTTT.

This clonotype was detected only a few times. The rearrangement joins TRBV5-6 to TRBJ1-3; D is unclear. V lost 1 base to trimming and J lost 4 bases, with 15 bases between them. CDR1 is SGHDT and CDR2 is YYEEEE in the germline V gene. CDR3 size: 16 residues. This CDR3 is CASSLSALSPGNTIYF. The CDR3, as DNA: TGTGCCAGCAGCTTGTCAGCCCTGAGCCCGGGAAACACCATATATTTT.

This clonotype was observed at least ten times. The genes are TRBV19 and TRBJ1-2, with D perhaps matching TRBD1 (6 bases). The CDR3 runs to 15 residues. V lost 1 base to trimming and J lost 4 bases, with 13 bases between them. The germline V gene encodes CDR1 LNHDA and CDR2 SQIVND (reference sequence). The CDR3 spells CASSIGAGQIYGYTF. DNA for the CDR3: TGTGCCAGTAGTATAGGGGCCGGACAGATCTATGGCTACACCTTC. Variable domain in full (rest from reference TRBV19 and TRBJ1-2): DGGITQSPKYLFRKEGQNVTLSCEQNLNHDAMYWYRQDPGQGLRLIYYSQIVNDFQKGDIAEGYSVSREKKESFPLTVTSAQKNPTAFYLCASSIGAGQIYGYTFGSGTRLTVV.

This clonotype was detected ten times or more. The rearrangement uses TRBV7-2 and TRBJ2-3; D may be TRBD2 (5 bases). Trimming left V 5 bases short and J 1 base short, with 10 bases between. Germline V CDR1 and CDR2: SGHTA, FQGNSA. The CDR3 has 14 amino acids. CDR3 nucleotide sequence: TGTGCCAGCAGCCGCAACGGGGGCACAGATACGCAGTATTTT. Its translation: CASSRNGGTDTQYF. Complete variable domain (other parts from reference TRBV7-2 and TRBJ2-3): GAGVSQSPSNKVTEKGKDVELRCDPISGHTALYWYRQSLGQGLEFLIYFQGNSAPDKSGLPSDRFSAERTGGSVSTLTIQRTQQEDSAVYLCASSRNGGTDTQYFGPGTRLTVL.

The CDR3 is CASSLTTGDVYEQYF. The CDR3 nucleotides read TGTGCCAGCAGCCTGACGACAGGGGATGTCTACGAGCAGTACTTC. V and J are TRBV7-2 and TRBJ2-7; the match to TRBD1 covers 8 bases. This CDR3 is 15 amino acids long. Germline V gene sequence: CDR1 SGHTA, CDR2 FQGNSA. V shed 5 bases and J 3 bases; nucleotides not matched to a gene: 9.

This clonotype was detected only a few times. The chain is built from TRBV20-1 and TRBJ2-7, with 9 positions matching TRBD1. CDR3 size: 13 residues. With 8 bases clipped from V and 5 bases from J, the junction kept 10 bases outside the gene matches. Looked up from germline, CDR1 is DFQATT and CDR2 is SNEGSKA (reference sequence). CDR3 in amino acids: CSCVADRGHEQYF. Here the CDR3 DNA reads TGCAGTTGCGTAGCGGACAGGGGCCACGAGCAGTACTTC.

At least ten counts were recorded for this clonotype. V gene TRBV6-1 combines with J gene TRBJ2-3; D is unresolved. V shed 6 bases and J shed 2 bases, with 18 bases lying between them. Looked up from germline, CDR1 is MNHNS and CDR2 is SASEGT. This CDR3 region has 16 residues. Here the CDR3 reads CASSRTPDPVTDTQYF. The CDR3 DNA is TGTGCCAGCAGCCGAACCCCGGACCCGGTCACAGATACGCAGTATTTT.

The chain is built from TRBV18 and TRBJ1-4; 7 bases align to TRBD1. Germline V gene data show CDR1 as KGHSH and CDR2 as LQKENI. The CDR3 spans 15 residues. V shed 2 bases, J shed 4 bases, and the junction held 4 bases outside the gene matches. Here the CDR3 DNA reads TGTGCCAGCTCACCATTGACAGGGAGTAATGAAAAACTGTTTTTT. Its translation is CASSPLTGSNEKLFF. Full variable domain (outside the CDR3, taken from reference TRBV18 and TRBJ1-4): NAGVMQNPRHLVRRRGQEARLRCSPMKGHSHVYWYRQLPEEGLKFMVYLQKENIIDESGMPKERFSAEFPKEGPSILRIQQVVRGDSAAYFCASSPLTGSNEKLFFGSGTQLSVL.

This clonotype was recorded at least ten times. This chain uses TRBV7-9 with TRBJ1-1, with 10 bases fitting TRBD1. Germline assignment: CDR1 SEHNR and CDR2 FQNEAQ (reference sequence). There are 15 residues in the CDR3. Trimming removed 4 bases from V and 6 bases from J; junction bases left unmatched: 8. The CDR3 loop is CASSYYDRGLAEAFF. The DNA for the CDR3 is TGTGCCAGCAGCTACTATGACAGGGGGCTCGCTGAAGCTTTCTTT.

The chain recombines TRBV6-5 with TRBJ2-1; 7 nucleotides align to TRBD1. Germline CDR1 MNHEY, CDR2 SVGAGI. The J segment lost 4 bases and the V segment lost 6 bases, leaving 9 bases of the junction unmatched. CDR3 length: 15 residues. CDR3 loop: CASSLGTAIYNEQFF. For the CDR3, the DNA is TGTGCCAGCAGCCTAGGGACAGCTATTTACAATGAGCAGTTCTTC.

This chain links TRBV4-2 with TRBJ2-1; D not certain. CDR3 length equals 13 residues. Trimming pared 0 bases from V and 5 bases from J, leaving 5 bases between. CDR1 and CDR2 (germline): LGHNA, YNFKEQ. CDR3 DNA sequence: TGTGCCAGCAGCCAAGACCTGGACAATGAGCAGTTCTTC. This translates into CASSQDLDNEQFF.

The rearrangement links TRBV7-2 to TRBJ1-6; D uncertain. V was shortened by 3 bases and J by 7 bases, with 10 bases between the two germline ends. CDR3 size: 14 residues. The germline gives CDR1 SGHTA, CDR2 FQGNSA. CDR3 residues: CASSLQDGNSPLHF. CDR3 sequence (DNA): TGTGCCAGCAGCTTGCAGGACGGCAATTCACCCCTCCACTTT.

Comments on this clonotype: This may arise from a read error, as a much more abundant clone is one base away. The chain uses TRBV12-3 or TRBV12-4 and TRBJ1-5; D is perhaps TRBD1 (5 bases). CDR3 size: 15 residues. Trimming removed 2 bases from V and 3 bases from J, with 11 bases in between. CDR3 sequence (DNA): TGTGCCAGCAGTTTACGGTCAGGGAACAATCAGCCCCAGCATTTT. It encodes CASSLRSGNNQPQHF.

The chain uses TRBV20-1 and TRBJ1-1; D may be TRBD1 (5 bases). The germline CDR1 and CDR2 sequences are DFQATT and SNEGSKA (reference sequence). Between the trimmed V and J ends, which lost 5 bases and 1 base, there was a span of 17 bases. The CDR3 extends over 15 amino acids. CDR3 sequence: CSAAPGGGRNTEAFF. CDR3 DNA sequence: TGCAGTGCTGCCCCGGGGGGGGGAAGGAACACTGAAGCTTTCTTT.

The CDR3 coding sequence is TGTGCTGGCTGGGGAGGGTCTGGAAACACCATATATTTT. Encoded protein: CAGWGGSGNTIYF. This sequence joins TRBV6-6 and TRBJ1-3; D ambiguous. Germline CDR1 is MNHNY and CDR2 is SVGAGI (reference sequence). The CDR3 spans 13 residues.

This chain uses TRBV6-2 or TRBV6-3 with TRBJ2-1, with 9 nucleotides matching TRBD2. This CDR3 contains 17 residues. V shed 5 bases, J shed 7 bases, and the junction held 15 bases outside the gene matches. Looked up from germline, CDR1 is MNHEY and CDR2 is SVGEGT. In nucleotides, the CDR3 is TGTGCCAGCAGTCAGTTGGGGACTAGCCTGTTGCCTAATGAGCAGTTCTTC. Protein product: CASSQLGTSLLPNEQFF.

This clonotype was found many times. This rearrangement joins TRBV6-2 or TRBV6-3 to TRBJ1-5; D unclear. V was cut by 4 bases and J by 3 bases, with 7 bases left in between. This CDR3 is built from 13 residues. Germline CDR1 MNHEY, CDR2 SVGEGT. The CDR3: CASSFGHNQPQHF. The CDR3 coding sequence is TGTGCCAGCAGTTTCGGTCACAATCAGCCCCAGCATTTT.

Only a few counts were recorded for this clonotype. The chain uses TRBV12-3 or TRBV12-4 and TRBJ1-6, with D uncertain. V was cut by 3 bases and J by 6 bases, with 12 bases left in between. The CDR3 runs 15 residues. The CDR3 region is CASSFGNTPNSPLHF. The CDR3 region has the DNA TGTGCCAGCAGTTTCGGCAATACGCCTAATTCACCCCTCCACTTT.

This clonotype was observed at least ten times. The chain joins TRBV5-4 to TRBJ1-1; D is uncertain. Germline-derived CDR1 and CDR2 are SGHNT and YYREEE (reference sequence). V lost 0 bases and J lost 2, with 5 bases in between. The CDR3 covers 13 residues. CDR3 sequence: CASSLADNTEAFF. CDR3 nucleotide sequence: TGTGCCAGCAGCTTGGCGGACAACACTGAAGCTTTCTTT.

The chain is built from TRBV6-5 and TRBJ1-2, with D unclear. Germline lookup yields CDR1 MNHEY and CDR2 SVGAGI. V shed 0 bases and J shed 1 base, with 9 bases lying between them. The CDR3 sequence is 15 residues long. In nucleotides, the CDR3 is TGTGCCAGCAGTTACTCGCCCAGATTTAACTATGGCTACACCTTC. Protein sequence: CASSYSPRFNYGYTF.

The chain links TRBV11-2 to TRBJ1-3; D uncertain. Looked up from germline, CDR1 is SGHAT and CDR2 is FQNNGV. The V gene lost 6 bases and the J gene lost 2 bases, with 14 bases spanning the gap. The CDR3 sequence is 15 residues long. CDR3 nucleotide sequence: TGTGCCAGCAGTGGTTCTGAAGCTCCTGGAAACACCATATATTTT. Its translation is CASSGSEAPGNTIYF.